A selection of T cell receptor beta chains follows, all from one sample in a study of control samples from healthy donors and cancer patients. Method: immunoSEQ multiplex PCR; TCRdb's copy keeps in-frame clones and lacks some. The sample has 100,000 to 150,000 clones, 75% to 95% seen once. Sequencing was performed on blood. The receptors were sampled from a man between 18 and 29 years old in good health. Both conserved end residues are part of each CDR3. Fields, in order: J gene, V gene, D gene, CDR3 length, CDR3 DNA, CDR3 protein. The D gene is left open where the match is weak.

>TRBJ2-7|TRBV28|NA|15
TGTGCCAGCAGTGGGGACGGGCCATTGGCCTACGAGCAGTACTTC
CASSGDGPLAYEQYF
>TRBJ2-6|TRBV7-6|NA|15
TGTGCCAGCAGCTTAGACCACTTTGGGGCCAACGTCCTGACTTTC
CASSLDHFGANVLTF
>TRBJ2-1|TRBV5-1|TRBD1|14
TGCGCCAGCAGCTGGGGGACAGAATACAATGAGCAGTTCTTC
CASSWGTEYNEQFF
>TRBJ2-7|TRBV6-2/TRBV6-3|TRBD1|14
TGTGCCAGCAGTTTTCAGGGGGCGCCCTACGAGCAGTACTTC
CASSFQGAPYEQYF
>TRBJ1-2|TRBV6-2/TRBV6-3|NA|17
TGTGCCAGCAGTTTCACTCCCGCGGGCAGGGCCGACTATGGCTACACCTTC
CASSFTPAGRADYGYTF
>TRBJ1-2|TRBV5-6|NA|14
TGTGCCAGTAGGACGTGGGAGGCAGTCTATGGCTACACCTTT
CASRTWEAVYGYTF
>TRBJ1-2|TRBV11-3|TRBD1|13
TGTGCCAGCAGTTCGACAGGGGACTATGGCTACACCTTC
CASSSTGDYGYTF
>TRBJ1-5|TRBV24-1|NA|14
TGTGCCACCAGCCGGGGACCAGGAGACCAGCCCCAGCATTTT
CATSRGPGDQPQHF
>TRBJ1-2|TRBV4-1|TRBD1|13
TGCGCCAGCAGCGCCAGGGGGGGGGATGGCTACACCTTC
CASSARGGDGYTF
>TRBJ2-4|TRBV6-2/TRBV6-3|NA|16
TGTGCCAGCAGTTGGCTGGGCGGGTTGTTGGGAAACATTCAGTACTTC
CASSWLGGLLGNIQYF
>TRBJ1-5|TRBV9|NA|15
TGTGCCAGCAGCGTAGGGGGGCAGGGAAATCAGCCCCAGCATTTT
CASSVGGQGNQPQHF
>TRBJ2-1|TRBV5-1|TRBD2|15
TGCGCCAGCAGTTCCCCGGGACTAGCGGACAATGAGCAGTTCTTC
CASSSPGLADNEQFF
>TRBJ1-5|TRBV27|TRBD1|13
TGTGCCAGCAACCGGGACAGGGAGCAGCCCCAGCATTTT
CASNRDREQPQHF
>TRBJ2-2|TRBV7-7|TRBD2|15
TGTGCTAGCAGCCCGGGACTAGCTGGTACCGGGGAGCTGTTTTTT
CASSPGLAGTGELFF
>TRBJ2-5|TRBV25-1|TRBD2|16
TGTGCCAGCAGTGTATCGGGACTAGCGGCCCAAGAGACCCAGTACTTC
CASSVSGLAAQETQYF
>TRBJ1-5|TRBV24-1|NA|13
TGTGCCACCAGTGATTCACTAAATCAGCCCCAGCATTTT
CATSDSLNQPQHF
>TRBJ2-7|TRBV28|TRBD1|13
TGTGCCAGCAGTGACAGGGGGCTCTACGAGCAGTACTTC
CASSDRGLYEQYF
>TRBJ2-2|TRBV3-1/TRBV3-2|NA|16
TGTGCCAGCAGCCAAAACAACCACGCGAACACCGGGGAGCTGTTTTTT
CASSQNNHANTGELFF
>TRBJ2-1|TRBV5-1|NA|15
TGCGCCAGCAGCTTGGGGGCAGGGGGGCACAATGAGCAGTTCTTC
CASSLGAGGHNEQFF
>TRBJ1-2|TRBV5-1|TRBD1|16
TGCGCCAGCAGCTTGGGGGACATCCCAGGGGGTTTTGGCTACACCTTC
CASSLGDIPGGFGYTF
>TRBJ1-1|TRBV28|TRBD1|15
TGTGCCAGCAGTTTCTACAGGGGGCCCGACACTGAAGCTTTCTTT
CASSFYRGPDTEAFF
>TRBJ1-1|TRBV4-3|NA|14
TGCGCCAGCAGCGGCGGGATGGCGAACACTGAAGCTTTCTTT
CASSGGMANTEAFF
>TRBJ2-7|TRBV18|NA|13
TGTGCCAGCTCACCAGACTTCCCCGACGAGCAGTACTTC
CASSPDFPDEQYF
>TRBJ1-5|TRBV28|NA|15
TGTGCCAGCAGTTTAGTCAGGGATAAGGATCAGCCCCAGCATTTT
CASSLVRDKDQPQHF
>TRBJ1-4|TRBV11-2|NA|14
TGTGCCAGCAGCTTAGATCGGCGGACGGCGGAACTGTTTTTT
CASSLDRRTAELFF
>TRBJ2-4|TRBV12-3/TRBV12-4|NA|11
TGTGCCAGCAGCTCAAGGAACATTCAGTACTTC
CASSSRNIQYF
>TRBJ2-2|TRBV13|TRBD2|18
TGTGCCAGCAGTCAGGAAGGACTAGCGGGGCCATGGACCGGGGAGCTGTTTTTT
CASSQEGLAGPWTGELFF
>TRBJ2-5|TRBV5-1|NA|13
TGCGCCAGCAGCTTAGGATGGCGGGAGACCCAGTACTTC
CASSLGWRETQYF
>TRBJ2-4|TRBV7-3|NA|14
TGTGCCAGCAGCCCCTCTTTAGCCAAAAACATTCAGTACTTC
CASSPSLAKNIQYF